This TCR beta chain was captured by sequencing in a study of T cells after yellow fever vaccination. The CDR3 is 14 residues long. The ends lost 5 bases at V and 4 bases at J; junction bases unmatched: 4. There are many counts of this clonotype. The antigen is not known. The study's findings and limits: The presence of abundant clonotypes contaminating from the bulk population was possible in FACS-sorted repertoires. Relatively few clonotypes were ones that appeared in both CD4 and CD8 compartments. Booster sampling recovered most clones from primary vaccination (96% CD4, roughly 86% CD8).

A universal primer site and UMIs were added as TCR cDNA was made by 5'RACE template switching. A single record per CDR3 protein comes from TCRdb applying MiXCR to the 5' RACE reads. This table holds some 350,000 distinct CDR3 sequences, approximately 4% found once. The TCR comes from a man aged 18 to 30 who received the YFV17D yellow fever vaccine. Sequenced material: PBMCs, taken 5 days after the yellow fever booster vaccination. This chain links TRBV12-3 or TRBV12-4 with TRBJ2-1; TRBD1 agrees at 8 bases. CDR3 in amino acids: CASSGQGPYNEQFF. In DNA, the CDR3 is TGTGCCAGCAGTGGACAGGGTCCTTACAATGAGCAGTTCTTC.